These 14 T cell receptor beta chains were all obtained from the same sample, sequenced in a study of blood T cell repertoires in COVID-19. Only in-frame clones appear in the TCRdb table, and some are missing; sequencing was by immunoSEQ multiplex PCR. The profile shows just under 300,000 clones, roughly 86% of them singletons. Sequenced: peripheral blood. The receptors come from an older man with acute or convalescent COVID-19.

The gene calls are TRBV9 and TRBJ2-5, with D tentatively TRBD2 (5 bases). Germline V CDR1 and CDR2: SGDLS, YYNGEE. The CDR3 loop spans 18 amino acids. Trimming removed 4 bases from V and 2 bases from J, with 24 bases in between. The CDR3 DNA sequence: TGTGCCAGCAGCACCCCCATGGGGTTGGAGGTGTGGCAAGAGACCCAGTACTTC. Translated, it gives CASSTPMGLEVWQETQYF. Looking up the rest from reference TRBV9 and TRBJ2-5 gives the full variable domain: DSGVTQTPKHLITATGQRVTLRCSPRSGDLSVYWYQQSLDQGLQFLIQYYNGEERAKGNILERFSAQQFPDLHSELNLSSLELGDSALYFCASSTPMGLEVWQETQYFGPGTRLLVL.

This clone showed up just once. V gene TRBV5-6 combines with J gene TRBJ1-2; 8 nucleotides line up with TRBD1. CDR1 SGHDT and CDR2 YYEEEE come from the germline V gene. The V segment lost 3 bases and the J segment 0 bases; nucleotides outside the gene matches: 7. The CDR3 loop spans 16 amino acids. For the CDR3, the DNA is TGTGCCAGCAGCTCCTATGGGACAGGAGCTAACTATGGCTACACCTTC. Translated: CASSSYGTGANYGYTF.

The chain employs TRBV4-1 and TRBJ1-6, with a weak D call TRBD1 (5 bases). Per germline, CDR1 MGHRA and CDR2 YSYEKL. Trimming shortened V by 6 bases and J by 8 bases, and 20 bases separated the two germline ends. The CDR3 is 16 amino acids. The CDR3 nucleotides are TGCGCCAGCAGACGGCGAGATACCGGGGGAGATTCACCCCTCCACTTT. Protein: CASRRRDTGGDSPLHF.

This chain joins TRBV10-1 and TRBJ1-5; TRBD1 agrees at 12 bases. The V gene end was trimmed by 5 bases and the J gene end by 6 bases; junction bases not matched to a gene: 5. The germline V gene has CDR1 WNHNN and CDR2 SYGVQD (reference sequence). The CDR3 consists of 15 residues. The CDR3 sequence: CASSPGQGASQPQHF. In DNA form, the CDR3 reads TGCGCCAGCAGTCCGGGACAGGGGGCAAGTCAGCCCCAGCATTTT.

The rearrangement links TRBV11-2 to TRBJ2-4; possibly TRBD2 for D (5 bases). This CDR3 is built from 13 residues. Trimming stripped 6 bases from V and 7 bases from J, with 13 bases between. The V gene's germline CDR1 is SGHAT and CDR2 FQNNGV. CDR3 protein: CASRGLGVNIQYF. The CDR3 nucleotides read TGTGCCAGCAGGGGGTTGGGAGTCAACATTCAGTACTTC.

The chain couples TRBV11-2 to TRBJ2-3; 7 positions agree with TRBD2. The length of the CDR3 is 15 residues. CDR1 SGHAT and CDR2 FQNNGV come from the germline V gene. J lost 5 bases, V lost 5 bases, and 10 bases had no gene match. CDR3 in DNA: TGTGCCAGCAGCATAGCCCCCGGGAGGATAGATACGCAGTATTTT. As protein: CASSIAPGRIDTQYF.

The sample holds one count of this clone. V gene TRBV5-1 combines with J gene TRBJ1-3, with D hard to call. The germline V gene encodes CDR1 SGHRS and CDR2 YFSETQ. Trimming left V 4 bases short and J 4 bases short, with 9 bases between. This CDR3 has 13 residues. The CDR3 loop reads CASSPGSGNTIYF. In DNA form, the CDR3 reads TGCGCCAGCAGCCCCGGGTCCGGAAACACCATATATTTT. The whole variable domain, remainder taken from reference TRBV5-1 and TRBJ1-3, is KAGVTQTPRYLIKTRGQQVTLSCSPISGHRSVSWYQQTPGQGLQFLFEYFSETQRNKGNFPGRFSGRQFSNSRSEMNVSTLELGDSALYLCASSPGSGNTIYFGEGSWLTVV.

The chain carries TRBV7-9 and TRBJ1-1; weak D call: TRBD1 (5 bases). Trimming shortened V by 6 bases and J by 0 bases, and 14 bases separated the two germline ends. The CDR3 totals 15 residues. CDR1 and CDR2 (germline): SEHNR, FQNEAQ (reference sequence). As DNA, the CDR3 is TGTGCCAGCAGGTCGGGGGAGGGGTTGAACACTGAAGCTTTCTTT. It encodes CASRSGEGLNTEAFF.

The genes are TRBV6-2 or TRBV6-3 and TRBJ2-1, with 7 nucleotides matching TRBD2. Trimming cost V 2 bases and J 11 bases; bases outside gene matches: 6. This CDR3 has 13 amino acids. The germline CDR1 and CDR2 sequences are MNHEY and SVGEGT. DNA for the CDR3: TGTGCCAGCAGTTACCGGGACTACCGGAAGCAGTTCTTC. Protein product: CASSYRDYRKQFF.

The sample holds a few counts of this clone. The gene calls are TRBV7-9 and TRBJ2-2; a weak D match, TRBD1 (5 bases). Germline V gene lookup returns CDR1 SEHNR and CDR2 FQNEAQ (reference sequence). V was cut by 6 bases and J by 5 bases, with 13 bases left in between. There are 14 residues in the CDR3. CDR3: CASRYTTGTGELFF. CDR3 coding DNA: TGTGCCAGCAGATATACCACAGGAACCGGGGAGCTGTTTTTT.

The chain recombines TRBV19 with TRBJ1-3; a possible D gene is TRBD1 (6 bases). The V and J ends lost 6 bases and 0 bases respectively, with 9 bases between them. From germline, CDR1 is LNHDA and CDR2 SQIVND (reference sequence). The length of the CDR3 is 14 residues. CDR3 loop: CASRRTDSGNTIYF. Here the CDR3 DNA reads TGTGCCAGTAGACGGACAGACTCTGGAAACACCATATATTTT.

J is TRBJ2-2 and V is TRBV6-5; 9 bases align to TRBD2. CDR3 length: 15 residues. CDR1 is MNHEY and CDR2 is SVGAGI in the germline V gene. The trim removed 10 bases at V and 3 bases at J, leaving 9 bases unmatched. The CDR3 bases are TGTGCCACTCCAACCGGGACTAGCCACACCGGGGAGCTGTTTTTT. The encoded protein is CATPTGTSHTGELFF.

The chain uses TRBV6-1 and TRBJ2-3, with 7 bases that match TRBD1. The CDR3 loop spans 18 amino acids. Trimming at V came to 4 bases and at J to 0 bases, leaving 13 bases not matched to a gene. The germline V gene has CDR1 MNHNS and CDR2 SASEGT. CDR3 amino acids: CASSVHRGPEISTDTQYF. In DNA form, the CDR3 reads TGTGCCAGCAGTGTACACAGGGGCCCAGAAATCAGCACAGATACGCAGTATTTT.

The CDR3 coding sequence is TGTGCCAGTAGTATCACGGTGAGCTCCTACAATGAGCAGTTCTTC. Encoded protein: CASSITVSSYNEQFF. The V gene is TRBV19, the J gene TRBJ2-1; D is uncertain. The CDR3 consists of 15 residues. V lost 3 bases and J 0 bases, leaving 9 bases between the germline ends. Germline V gene sequence: CDR1 LNHDA, CDR2 SQIVND (reference sequence).